This T cell receptor (beta chain) was identified during a study of graft-versus-host responses after intestinal transplantation (dated by TCRdb to the early 2020s). Study-level background: Recipients received multivisceral, liver-intestinal, or isolated intestinal transplants. Of the 20 to 25 intestinal transplant recipients enrolled in the cohort, one of whom was a retransplant, a few patients without pretransplant specimens were excluded. Alloreactive clones were identified by sequencing pre-transplant mixed lymphocyte reaction products and comparing them with unstimulated pre-transplant donor and recipient T cells. A peak of at least 4% donor T cells among recipient peripheral blood mononuclear cells was the definition used for donor T cell macrochimerism. After intestinal transplantation, graft-versus-host and host-versus-graft alloreactive T cell clones in the graft, circulation and bone marrow were tracked using bulk TCR-beta CDR3 sequencing. Every recipient was given anti-thymocyte globulin induction, then maintenance tacrolimus and steroids for around three years. Rather than going through the commercial service, samples from a few later patients were sequenced in-house on an Illumina MiSeq and processed with MiXCR. Points the paper makes about the study in general: Conclusions were limited by the relatively low number and heterogeneity of intestinal transplant patients. Peak levels of circulating GvH clones were associated with declines in HvG clones early after transplant. GvH clones were detected in recipient bone marrow, and some of these GvH clones were observed earlier in ileal mucosa or blood, consistent with an intestinal mucosal origin. In the allografts of patients with donor T cell macrochimerism, GvH to HvG T cell clonal ratios were high.

The CDR3 starts with the cysteine, ends with the phenylalanine, and has 13 residues. Only the CDR3 portion is preserved as DNA: 39 bases, with reading frame beginning at the first base. Trimming removed 7 bases from V and 4 bases from J, leaving 16 bases between the germline ends. For CDR1 and CDR2, the germline V gene lists SQVTM and ANQGSEA. Worth noting for this clone: The antigen this receptor binds is unknown. Base qualities are not at hand, and no much larger clone is one base apart.

Library preparation employed the immunoSEQ multiplex PCR assay. For most patients, genomic DNA was isolated with the Qiagen DNeasy Blood and Tissue Kit and shipped frozen to Adaptive Biotechnologies for TCR sequencing. For most patients, high-throughput TCR-beta CDR3 sequencing of genomic DNA was performed by Adaptive Biotechnologies. In the original analysis: TCR sequencing data for around 19 patients were retrieved from Adaptive's ImmunoSEQ software; a few other patients were processed with MiXCR and VDJtools. To correct CD4 versus CD8 sorting errors, sequences present in both subsets at a frequency ratio below 5:1 were removed. Because the origin of CDR3 nucleotide sequences shared between donor and recipient could not be assigned, those sequences were removed. Alloreactive clones required at least 2-fold expansion over unstimulated cells and minimum CFSE-low frequency of 0.002% (template counts) or 0.001% (read counts). Mappable clones were those detected in sequenced pre-transplant spleen, lymph node, or MLR CFSE-low populations of the donor or recipient. Cumulative frequency of alloreactive clones was calculated as a percentage of all sequences weighted by copy number. Entries here come from immuneACCESS through TCRdb and include only in-frame sequences with V and J called. Some clones fail to appear in such tables; in the studies checked, an unresolved V gene covers under half of the shortfall, and the cause of the remainder is unknown. Clone size and the V and J calls come from that table; the DNA yielded D and trimming. Recorded for this sample are approximately 86,000 clones; 80% to 95% of them occurred a single time. The biggest ten clones account for roughly 0.43% of the sample.

What the time point label conveys for this sample: cells obtained before transplantation from donor or recipient. CD3+CD4+ and CD3+CD8+ populations were FACS-sorted from unstimulated pre-transplant donor and recipient cells taken from spleen or lymph nodes. The V and J segments used are TRBV29-1 and TRBJ1-2, and perhaps TRBD1 as D gene, on 6 matching bases. The material was unstimulated CD8+ T cells sorted from spleen or lymph node cells, obtained before transplant. The receptor was isolated from a human donor who was the organ donor for an intestinal transplant. The DNA sequence follows: TGCAGCGATCTGGACAGCCGCAGCTATGGCTACACCTTC. Protein translation: CSDLDSRSYGYTF.